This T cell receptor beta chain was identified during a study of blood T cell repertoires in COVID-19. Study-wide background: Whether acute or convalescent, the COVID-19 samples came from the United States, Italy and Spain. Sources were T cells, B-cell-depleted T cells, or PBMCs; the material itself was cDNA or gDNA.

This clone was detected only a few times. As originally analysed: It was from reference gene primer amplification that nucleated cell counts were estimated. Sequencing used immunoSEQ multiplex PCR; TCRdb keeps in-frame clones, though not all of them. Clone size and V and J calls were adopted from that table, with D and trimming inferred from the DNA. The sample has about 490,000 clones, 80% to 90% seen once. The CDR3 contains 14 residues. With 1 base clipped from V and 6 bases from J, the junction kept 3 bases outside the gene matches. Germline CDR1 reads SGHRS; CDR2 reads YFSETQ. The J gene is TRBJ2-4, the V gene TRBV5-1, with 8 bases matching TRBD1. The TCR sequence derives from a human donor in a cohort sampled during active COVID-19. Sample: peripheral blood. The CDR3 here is CASSLSQGANIQYF. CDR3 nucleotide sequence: TGCGCCAGCAGCTTGAGTCAGGGGGCAAACATTCAGTACTTC.